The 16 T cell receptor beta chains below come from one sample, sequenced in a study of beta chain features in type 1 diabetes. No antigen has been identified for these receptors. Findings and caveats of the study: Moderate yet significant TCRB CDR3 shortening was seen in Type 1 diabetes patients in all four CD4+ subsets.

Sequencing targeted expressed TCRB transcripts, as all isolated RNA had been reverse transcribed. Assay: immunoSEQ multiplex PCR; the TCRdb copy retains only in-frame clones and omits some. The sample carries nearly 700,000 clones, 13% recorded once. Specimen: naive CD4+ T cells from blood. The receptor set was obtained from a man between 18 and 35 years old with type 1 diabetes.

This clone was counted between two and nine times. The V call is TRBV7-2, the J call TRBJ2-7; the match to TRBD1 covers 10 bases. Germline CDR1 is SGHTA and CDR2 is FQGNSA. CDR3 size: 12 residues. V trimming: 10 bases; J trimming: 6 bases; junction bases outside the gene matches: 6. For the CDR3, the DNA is TGTGCCACCGGGACAGGGGTCGGCGAGCAGTACTTC. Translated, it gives CATGTGVGEQYF.

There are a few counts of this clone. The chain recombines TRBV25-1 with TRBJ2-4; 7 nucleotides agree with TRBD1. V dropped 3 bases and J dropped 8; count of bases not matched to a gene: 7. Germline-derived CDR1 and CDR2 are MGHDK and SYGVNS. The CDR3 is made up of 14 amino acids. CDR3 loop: CASSDWGRGYIQYF. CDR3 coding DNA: TGTGCCAGCAGTGATTGGGGCAGGGGGTACATTCAGTACTTC.

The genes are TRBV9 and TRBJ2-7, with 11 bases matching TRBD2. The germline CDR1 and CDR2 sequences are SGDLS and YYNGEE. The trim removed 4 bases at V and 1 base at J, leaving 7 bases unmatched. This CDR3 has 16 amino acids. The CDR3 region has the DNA TGTGCCAGCAGCTCCTCCGGGACTAGCGGTTCCTACGAGCAGTACTTC. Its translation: CASSSSGTSGSYEQYF.

CDR3 DNA: TGTGCCATCAGTGATTTCAGTGTTGGGGGTACAGATACGCAGTATTTT. Translated, it gives CAISDFSVGGTDTQYF. The V gene is TRBV10-3, the J gene TRBJ2-3; D is tentatively TRBD1 or TRBD2 (5 bases each). The CDR3 sequence is 16 residues long. The V gene lost 3 bases and the J gene lost 3 bases, with 16 bases spanning the gap. Germline CDR1 is ENHRY and CDR2 is SYGVKD.

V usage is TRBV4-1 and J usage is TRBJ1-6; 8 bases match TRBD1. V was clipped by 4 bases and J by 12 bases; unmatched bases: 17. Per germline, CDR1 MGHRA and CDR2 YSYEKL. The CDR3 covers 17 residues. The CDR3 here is CASSLPGRTGTVGPLHF. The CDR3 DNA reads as TGCGCCAGCAGCCTCCCCGGGAGGACAGGGACGGTCGGACCCCTCCACTTT.

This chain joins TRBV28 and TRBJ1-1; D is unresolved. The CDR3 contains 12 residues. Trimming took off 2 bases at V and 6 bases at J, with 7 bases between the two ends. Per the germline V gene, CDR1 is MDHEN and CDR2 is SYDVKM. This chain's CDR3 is CASSLVRPEAFF. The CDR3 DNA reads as TGTGCCAGCAGTTTAGTACGGCCTGAAGCTTTCTTT.

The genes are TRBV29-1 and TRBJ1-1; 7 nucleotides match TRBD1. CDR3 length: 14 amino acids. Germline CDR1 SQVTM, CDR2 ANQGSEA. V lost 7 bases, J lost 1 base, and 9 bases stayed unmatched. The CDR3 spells CSGASGTANTEAFF. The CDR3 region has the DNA TGCAGCGGCGCGTCCGGGACAGCGAACACTGAAGCTTTCTTT.

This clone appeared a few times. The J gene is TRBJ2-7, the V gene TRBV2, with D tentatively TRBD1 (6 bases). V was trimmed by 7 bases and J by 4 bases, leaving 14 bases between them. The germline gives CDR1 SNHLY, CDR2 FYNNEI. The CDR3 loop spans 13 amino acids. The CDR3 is CASMLTGPYEQYF. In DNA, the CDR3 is TGTGCCAGCATGTTGACAGGACCGTACGAGCAGTACTTC. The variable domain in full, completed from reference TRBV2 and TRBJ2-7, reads EPEVTQTPSHQVTQMGQEVILRCVPISNHLYFYWYRQILGQKVEFLVSFYNNEISEKSEIFDDQFSVERPDGSNFTLKIRSTKLEDSAMYFCASMLTGPYEQYFGPGTRLTVT.

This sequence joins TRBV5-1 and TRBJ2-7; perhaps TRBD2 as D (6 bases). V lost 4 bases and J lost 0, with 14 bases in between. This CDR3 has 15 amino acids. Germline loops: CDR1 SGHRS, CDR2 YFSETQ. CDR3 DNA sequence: TGCGCCAGCAGCGGGGATTTCGGGAGCTCCTACGAGCAGTACTTC. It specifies CASSGDFGSSYEQYF.

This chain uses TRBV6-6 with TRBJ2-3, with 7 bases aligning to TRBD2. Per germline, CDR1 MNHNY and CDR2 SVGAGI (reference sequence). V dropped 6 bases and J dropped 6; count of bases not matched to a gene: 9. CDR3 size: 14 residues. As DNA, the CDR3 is TGTGCCAGCAGCCCGGGACTACCCCACGATACGCAGTATTTT. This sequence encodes CASSPGLPHDTQYF.

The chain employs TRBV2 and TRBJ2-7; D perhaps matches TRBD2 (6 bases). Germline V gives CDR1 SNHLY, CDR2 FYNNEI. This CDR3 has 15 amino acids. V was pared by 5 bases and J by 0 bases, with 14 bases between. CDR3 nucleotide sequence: TGTGCCAGCAGTTCGATAGCGGCCCTCTCCTACGAGCAGTACTTC. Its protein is CASSSIAALSYEQYF.

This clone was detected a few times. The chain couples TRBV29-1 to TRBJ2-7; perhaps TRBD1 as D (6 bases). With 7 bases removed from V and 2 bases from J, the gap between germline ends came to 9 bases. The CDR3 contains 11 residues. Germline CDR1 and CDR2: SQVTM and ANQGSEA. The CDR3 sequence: CSAGATYEQYF. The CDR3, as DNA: TGCAGCGCAGGGGCCACCTACGAGCAGTACTTC.

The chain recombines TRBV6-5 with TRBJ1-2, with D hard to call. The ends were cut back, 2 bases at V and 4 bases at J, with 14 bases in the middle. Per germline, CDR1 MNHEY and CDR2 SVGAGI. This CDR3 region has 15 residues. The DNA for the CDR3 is TGTGCCAGCAGTTACCGGCAGACTTCTATCTATGGCTACACCTTC. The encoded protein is CASSYRQTSIYGYTF.

CDR3 amino acids: CASSQTGGNSYGYTF. The CDR3 coding sequence is TGTGCCAGCAGTCAGACAGGGGGCAACAGCTATGGCTACACCTTC. V gene TRBV14 combines with J gene TRBJ1-2; TRBD1 matches 10 bases. Germline V gene lookup returns CDR1 SGHDN and CDR2 FVKESK. The CDR3 consists of 15 residues. V lost 6 bases and J lost 4; bases outside the gene matches: 8.

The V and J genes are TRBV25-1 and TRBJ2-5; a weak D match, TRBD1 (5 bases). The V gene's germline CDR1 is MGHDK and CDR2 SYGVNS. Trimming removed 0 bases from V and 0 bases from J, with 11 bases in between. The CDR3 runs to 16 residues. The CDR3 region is CASSEYSIGDQETQYF. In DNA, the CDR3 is TGTGCCAGCAGTGAATACTCGATAGGGGACCAAGAGACCCAGTACTTC.

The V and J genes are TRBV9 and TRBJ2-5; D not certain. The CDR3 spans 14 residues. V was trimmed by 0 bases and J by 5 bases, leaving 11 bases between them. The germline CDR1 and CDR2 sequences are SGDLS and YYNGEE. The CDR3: CASSVDPLGETQYF. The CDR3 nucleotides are TGTGCCAGCAGCGTAGACCCCTTGGGGGAGACCCAGTACTTC. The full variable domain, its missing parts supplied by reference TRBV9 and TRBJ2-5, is DSGVTQTPKHLITATGQRVTLRCSPRSGDLSVYWYQQSLDQGLQFLIQYYNGEERAKGNILERFSAQQFPDLHSELNLSSLELGDSALYFCASSVDPLGETQYFGPGTRLLVL.